The clone carrying this TCR beta chain showed up just a few times. Its target is unknown. The sample comes from a study of cytomegalovirus exposure and HLA in healthy donors. Whole-study findings and limits: A few CMV-associated chains proved CMV antigen-specific in vitro. The authors listed around 150 TCR beta chains as cytomegalovirus-associated.

CDR3 size: 15 residues. Per the germline V gene, CDR1 is MNHGY and CDR2 is SAAAGT. The germline V and J ends were trimmed by 6 bases and 5 bases, with 19 bases remaining between them. It was with 60 Vbeta and 13 Jbeta primers that the PCR ran. TCRdb's copy holds only in-frame clones and misses some; the assay was immunoSEQ multiplex PCR. Of nearly 200,000 clones in the sample, 82% were seen once. The chain joins TRBV6-8 to TRBJ2-5, with D perhaps TRBD2 (6 bases). Source material: PBMCs. The receptor was derived from a boy aged 2 to 10 in good health and CMV-seronegative. The DNA for the CDR3 is TGTGCCAGCAGAAAACCGGGGGATAGGGGTGAGACCCAGTACTTC. Its translation: CASRKPGDRGETQYF.